This TCR beta chain emerged from a study of blood T cell repertoires in COVID-19 (TCRdb year 2020). About the study as a whole: Samples covering the acute and convalescent phases of COVID-19 were provided by collaborators in the United States, Italy and Spain. The dataset comprised deeply sampled blood TCRbeta repertoires from subjects exposed to, actively infected with, or recovered from COVID-19. Where HLA class I and class II types were available, the types were taken from metadata supplied by the sample provider, not from assay-based typing. The repertoires were released in a freely available public database meant as a resource for research on the immune response to SARS-CoV-2. Samples came from the ongoing ImmuneRACE study (first 160 participants) plus 1,254 subjects from 6 global collaborators. A de-identified subject ID, COVID-19 status, age in years and sex were almost always included in the sample metadata. The prospective study material was composed of cDNA or gDNA derived from T cells, B-cell-depleted T cells, or PBMCs.

The collaborating institutions used their own protocols to collect whole blood in K2EDTA tubes. For TCRbeta analysis, collaborators shipped samples as frozen whole blood, isolated PBMCs, or DNA extracted from either of those sample types. Summary of the overall study and its limitations: The amount of clinical and demographic metadata varied by source and participant and was provided uncurated.

Comment on this clone: Its antigen specificity is not known. No much larger clonotype is one base removed from it; base qualities were not supplied.

TCRbeta CDR3 regions were amplified from genomic DNA using the immunoSEQ Assay, a bias-controlled multiplex PCR. Turning to the authors' computational methods: The number of nucleated cells in each sample was estimated from the amplification of reference gene primers within the assay. Sequence reads were collapsed and filtered to measure the absolute abundance of every unique TCRbeta CDR3 rearrangement. For each sample, productive Simpson clonality was calculated as the square root of Simpson's diversity index over productive rearrangements. TCRdb limited this immuneACCESS table to in-frame rearrangements with V and J called. A share of clones is missing; checked studies link under half to unresolved V genes, and the rest is unexplained. That table is the source of V, J and clone size, and D and trimming were worked out from the DNA. The sample table contains roughly 120,000 clones; only one count was recorded for approximately 70% of them. In total, the top ten clones hold 7.6% of the sample.

The sequenced sample consisted of peripheral blood. The sequence was obtained from a woman in her sixties or seventies with acute or convalescent COVID-19.

CDR3 loop: CASSVQQGHSNQPQHF. The bases are TGTGCCAGTAGTGTACAACAGGGCCATAGCAATCAGCCCCAGCATTTT. This sequence uses TRBV19 and TRBJ1-5; a weak D assignment points to TRBD1 (6 bases agree). The CDR3 starts with the cysteine, ends with the phenylalanine, and has 16 residues. CDR3 DNA only is kept here, 48 bases in frame from base 1. Taken from the germline V gene (reference sequence), the CDR1 and CDR2 loops are LNHDA and SQIVND. The junction carries 14 bases between V and J, which are trimmed by 5 bases and 0 bases respectively.